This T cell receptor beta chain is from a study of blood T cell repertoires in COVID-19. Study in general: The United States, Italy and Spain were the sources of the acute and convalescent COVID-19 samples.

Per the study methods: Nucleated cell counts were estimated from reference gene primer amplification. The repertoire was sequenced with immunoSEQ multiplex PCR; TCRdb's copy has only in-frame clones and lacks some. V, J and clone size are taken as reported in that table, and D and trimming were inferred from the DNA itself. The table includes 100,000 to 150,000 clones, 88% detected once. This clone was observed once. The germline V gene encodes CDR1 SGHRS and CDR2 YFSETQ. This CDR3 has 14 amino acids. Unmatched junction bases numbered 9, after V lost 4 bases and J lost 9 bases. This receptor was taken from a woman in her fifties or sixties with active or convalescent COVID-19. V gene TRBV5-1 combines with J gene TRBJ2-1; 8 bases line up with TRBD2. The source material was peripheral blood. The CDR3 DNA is TGCGCCAGCAGCGAAGGAGCGGGAGTCGGTGAGCAGTTCTTC. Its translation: CASSEGAGVGEQFF.